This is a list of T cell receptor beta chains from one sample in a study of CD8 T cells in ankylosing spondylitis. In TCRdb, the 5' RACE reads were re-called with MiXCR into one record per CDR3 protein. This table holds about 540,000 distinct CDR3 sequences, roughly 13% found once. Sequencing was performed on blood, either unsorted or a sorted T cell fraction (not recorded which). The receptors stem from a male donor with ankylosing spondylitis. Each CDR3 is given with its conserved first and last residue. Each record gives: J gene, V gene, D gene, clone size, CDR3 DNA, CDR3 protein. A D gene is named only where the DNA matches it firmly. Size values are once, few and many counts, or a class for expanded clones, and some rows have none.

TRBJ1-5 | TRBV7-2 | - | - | TGTGCCAGCAGCTTAGTTGAGGGGCGCAATCAGCCCCAGCATTTT | CASSLVEGRNQPQHF
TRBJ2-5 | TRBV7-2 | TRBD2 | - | TGTGCCAGCAGACGTAGACTAGCGGGAGACCAAGAGACCCAGTACTTC | CASRRRLAGDQETQYF
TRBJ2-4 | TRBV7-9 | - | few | TGTGCCAGCAGCTTAGGGGTCGCGGGGAGTGTTCAGTACTTC | CASSLGVAGSVQYF
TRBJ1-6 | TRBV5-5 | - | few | TGTGCCAGCAGCTTGTGGTCAGGATCCGGGAATTCACCCCTCCACTTT | CASSLWSGSGNSPLHF
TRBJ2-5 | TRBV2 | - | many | TGTGCCAGCAGTGAAAGTGGAGAGACCCAGTACTTC | CASSESGETQYF
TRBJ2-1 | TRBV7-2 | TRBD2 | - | TGTGCCAGCAGCTTAGCGCTTCTAGCGGGAGACAATGAGCAGTTCTTC | CASSLALLAGDNEQFF
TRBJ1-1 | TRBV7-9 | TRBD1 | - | TGTGCCAGCAGCGAAAGACAGGGGAAAACTGAAGCTTTCTTT | CASSERQGKTEAFF
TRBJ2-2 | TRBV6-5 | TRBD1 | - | TGTGCCAGCAGTTGGGACAGGGGAGACACCGGGGAGCTGTTTTTT | CASSWDRGDTGELFF
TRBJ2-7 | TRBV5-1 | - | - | TGCGCCAGCAGCTTGGCGCTCGTGGGGAGATACGAGCAGTACTTC | CASSLALVGRYEQYF
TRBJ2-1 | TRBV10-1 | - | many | TGCGCCAGCAGTGAAATATTCAGCTCCTACAATGAGCAGTTCTTC | CASSEIFSSYNEQFF
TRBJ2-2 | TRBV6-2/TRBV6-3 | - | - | TGTGCCAGCAACTTCGGACAAAGCACCGGGGAGCTGTTTTTT | CASNFGQSTGELFF
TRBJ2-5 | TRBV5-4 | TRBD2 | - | TGTGCCAGCAGCCGGACTAGCGGGTCAGAAGAGACCCAGTACTTC | CASSRTSGSEETQYF
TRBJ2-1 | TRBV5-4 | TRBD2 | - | TGTGCCAGCAGCCCACGGACTAGCGGGCCCCCAAGGGATGAGCAGTTCTTC | CASSPRTSGPPRDEQFF
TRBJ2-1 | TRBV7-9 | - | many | TGTGCCAGCAGGCTACTAGGCTCCTACAATGAGCAGTTCTTC | CASRLLGSYNEQFF
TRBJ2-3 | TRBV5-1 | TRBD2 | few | TGCGCCAGCAGCTTGGTCCTAGCGGGAGGGCCGACAGATACGCAGTATTTT | CASSLVLAGGPTDTQYF
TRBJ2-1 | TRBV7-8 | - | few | TGTGCCAGCAGCTTAGCCCTCCCCAATGAGCAGTTCTTC | CASSLALPNEQFF
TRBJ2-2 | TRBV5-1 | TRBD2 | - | TGCGCCAGCAGCTTGGCCGGGACTAGCGGGAGTTCCGGGGAGCTGTTTTTT | CASSLAGTSGSSGELFF
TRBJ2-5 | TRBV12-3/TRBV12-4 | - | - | TGTGCCAGCAGTCTCTCCAGGGGCCAGTACTTC | CASSLSRGQYF
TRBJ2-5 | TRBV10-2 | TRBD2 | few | TGCGCCAGCAGCAGATCGACTAGCGGGAGTTGGAGGGAACAAGAGACCCAGTACTTC | CASSRSTSGSWREQETQYF
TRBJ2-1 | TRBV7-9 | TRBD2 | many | TGTGCCAGCAGCTTATTCCTAGCGGGAGTGGATGAGCAGTTCTTC | CASSLFLAGVDEQFF
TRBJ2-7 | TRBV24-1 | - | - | TGTGCCACCAGTGATTTGGGAACAGCCTACGAGCAGTACTTC | CATSDLGTAYEQYF
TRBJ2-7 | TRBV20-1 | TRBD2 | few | TGCAGCCTCGGGAGGGCCCCCACCTACGAGCAGTACTTC | CSLGRAPTYEQYF
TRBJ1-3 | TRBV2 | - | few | TGTGCCAGCACCGAGTCGGCAGGGCAGGGTGGAAACACCATATATTTT | CASTESAGQGGNTIYF
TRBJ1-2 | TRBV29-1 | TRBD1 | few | TGCAGCGTTGACCAGGGGGTTCAAGCTAACTATGGCTACACCTTC | CSVDQGVQANYGYTF
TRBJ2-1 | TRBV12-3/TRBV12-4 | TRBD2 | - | TGTGCCAGCAGTTTGGGACTAGCGGGGATCCACAATGAGCAGTTCTTC | CASSLGLAGIHNEQFF